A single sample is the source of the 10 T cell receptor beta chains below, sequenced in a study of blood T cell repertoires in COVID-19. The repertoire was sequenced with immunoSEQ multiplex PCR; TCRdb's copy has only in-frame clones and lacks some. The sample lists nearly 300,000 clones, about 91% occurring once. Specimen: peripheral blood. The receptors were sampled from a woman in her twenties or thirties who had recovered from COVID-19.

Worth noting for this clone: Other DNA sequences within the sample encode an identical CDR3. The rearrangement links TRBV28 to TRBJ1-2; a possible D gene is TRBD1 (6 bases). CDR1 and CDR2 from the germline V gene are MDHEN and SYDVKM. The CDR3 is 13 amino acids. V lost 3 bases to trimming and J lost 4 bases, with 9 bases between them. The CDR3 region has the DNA TGTGCCAGCAGTTTGGGGGGGCTCTATGGCTACACCTTC. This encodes CASSLGGLYGYTF.

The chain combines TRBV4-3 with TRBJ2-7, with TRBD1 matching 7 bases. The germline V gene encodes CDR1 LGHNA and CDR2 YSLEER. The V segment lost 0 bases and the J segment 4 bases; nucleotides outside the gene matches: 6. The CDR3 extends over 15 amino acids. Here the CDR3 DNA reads TGCGCCAGCAGCCAAGATAGACAGGGTGGGTACGAGCAGTACTTC. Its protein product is CASSQDRQGGYEQYF.

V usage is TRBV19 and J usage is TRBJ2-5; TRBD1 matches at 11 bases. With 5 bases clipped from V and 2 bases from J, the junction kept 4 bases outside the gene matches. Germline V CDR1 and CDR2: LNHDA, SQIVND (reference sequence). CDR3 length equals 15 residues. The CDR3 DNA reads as TGTGCCAGTAGTGGGGACAGGGGGGTACAAGAGACCCAGTACTTC. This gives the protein CASSGDRGVQETQYF.

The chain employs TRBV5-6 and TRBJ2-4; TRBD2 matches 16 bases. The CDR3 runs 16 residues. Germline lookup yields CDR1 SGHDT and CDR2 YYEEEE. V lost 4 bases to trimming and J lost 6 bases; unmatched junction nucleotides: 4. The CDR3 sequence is CASSKGTSGGANIQYF. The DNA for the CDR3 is TGTGCCAGCAGCAAGGGGACTAGCGGGGGGGCAAACATTCAGTACTTC.

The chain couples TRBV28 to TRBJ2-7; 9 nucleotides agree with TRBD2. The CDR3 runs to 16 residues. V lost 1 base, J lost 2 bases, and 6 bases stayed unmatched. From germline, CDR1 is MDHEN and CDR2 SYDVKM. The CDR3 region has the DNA TGTGCCAGCAGTTTATTCCCTGGGACTAGCACCTACGAGCAGTACTTC. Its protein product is CASSLFPGTSTYEQYF.

CDR3 protein: CASSEVGTGEEQYF. The CDR3 DNA is TGTGCCAGCAGTGAAGTCGGGACAGGGGAAGAGCAGTACTTC. The chain uses TRBV2 and TRBJ2-7, with 10 bases identical to TRBD1. The CDR3 runs to 14 residues. V was clipped by 1 base and J by 7 bases; unmatched bases: 4. CDR1 is SNHLY and CDR2 is FYNNEI in the germline V gene.

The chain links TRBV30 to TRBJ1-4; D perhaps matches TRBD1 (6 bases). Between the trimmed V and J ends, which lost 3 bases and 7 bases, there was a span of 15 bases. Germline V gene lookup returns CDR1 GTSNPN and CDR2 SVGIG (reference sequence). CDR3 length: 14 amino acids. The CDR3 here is CAWSYGTGSEKLFF. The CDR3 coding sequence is TGTGCCTGGAGCTATGGAACAGGGAGTGAAAAACTGTTTTTT. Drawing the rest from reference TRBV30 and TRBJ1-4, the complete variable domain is SQTIHQWPATLVQPVGSPLSLECTVEGTSNPNLYWYRQAAGRGLQLLFYSVGIGQISSEVPQNLSASRPQDRQFILSSKKLLLSDSGFYLCAWSYGTGSEKLFFGSGTQLSVL.

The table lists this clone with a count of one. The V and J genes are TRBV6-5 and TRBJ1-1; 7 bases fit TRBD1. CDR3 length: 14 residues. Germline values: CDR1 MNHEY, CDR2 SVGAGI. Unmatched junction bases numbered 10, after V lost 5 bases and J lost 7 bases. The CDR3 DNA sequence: TGTGCCAGCAGTCGAGGACGACAGGGAGGTGAAGCTTTCTTT. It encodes CASSRGRQGGEAFF.

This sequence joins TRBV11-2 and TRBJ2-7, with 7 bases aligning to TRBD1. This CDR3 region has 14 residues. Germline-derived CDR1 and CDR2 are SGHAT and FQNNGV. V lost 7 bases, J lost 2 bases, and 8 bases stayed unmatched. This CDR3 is CASTRYRGTYEQYF. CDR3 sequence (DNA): TGTGCCAGCACCCGTTACAGGGGCACCTACGAGCAGTACTTC.

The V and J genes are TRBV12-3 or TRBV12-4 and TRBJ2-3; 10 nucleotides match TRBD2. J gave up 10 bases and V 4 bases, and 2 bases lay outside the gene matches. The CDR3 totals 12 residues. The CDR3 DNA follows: TGTGCCAGCAGTTCTACTAGCGGGGCGCAGTATTTT. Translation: CASSSTSGAQYF.